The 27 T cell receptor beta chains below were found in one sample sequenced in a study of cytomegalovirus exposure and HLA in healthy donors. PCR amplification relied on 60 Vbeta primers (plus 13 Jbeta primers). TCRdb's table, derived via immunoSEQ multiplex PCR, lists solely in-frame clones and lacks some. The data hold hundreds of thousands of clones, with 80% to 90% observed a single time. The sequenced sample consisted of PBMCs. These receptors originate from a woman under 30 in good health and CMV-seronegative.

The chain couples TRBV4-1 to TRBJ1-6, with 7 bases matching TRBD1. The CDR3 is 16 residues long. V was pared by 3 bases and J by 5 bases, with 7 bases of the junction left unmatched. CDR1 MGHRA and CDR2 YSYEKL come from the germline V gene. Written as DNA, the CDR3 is TGCGCCAGCAGCCAGCGGACAGGCCCTGATAATTCACCCCTCCACTTT. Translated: CASSQRTGPDNSPLHF.

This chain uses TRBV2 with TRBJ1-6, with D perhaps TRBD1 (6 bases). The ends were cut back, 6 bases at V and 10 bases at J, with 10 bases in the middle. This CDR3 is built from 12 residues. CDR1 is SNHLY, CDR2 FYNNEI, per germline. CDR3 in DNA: TGTGCCAGCAGGACAGGTGAATCACCCCTCCACTTT. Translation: CASRTGESPLHF.

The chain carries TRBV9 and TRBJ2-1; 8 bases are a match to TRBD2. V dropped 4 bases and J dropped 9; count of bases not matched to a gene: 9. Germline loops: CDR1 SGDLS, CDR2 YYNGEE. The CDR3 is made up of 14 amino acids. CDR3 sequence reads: CASSPRGGAAEQFF. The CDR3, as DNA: TGTGCCAGCAGCCCTCGGGGGGGGGCCGCTGAGCAGTTCTTC.

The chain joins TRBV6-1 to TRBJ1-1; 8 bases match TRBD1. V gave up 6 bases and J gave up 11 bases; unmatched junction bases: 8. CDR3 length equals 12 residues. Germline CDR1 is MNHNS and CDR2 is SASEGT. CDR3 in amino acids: CASRTSGQAAFF. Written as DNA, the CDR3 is TGTGCCAGCAGGACGTCGGGACAGGCGGCTTTCTTT.

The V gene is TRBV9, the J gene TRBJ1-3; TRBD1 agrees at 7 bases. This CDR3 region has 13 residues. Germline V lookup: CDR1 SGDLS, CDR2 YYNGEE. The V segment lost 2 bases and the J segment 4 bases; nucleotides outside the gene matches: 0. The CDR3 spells CASSVTGGNTIYF. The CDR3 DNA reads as TGTGCCAGCAGCGTGACAGGGGGAAACACCATATATTTT.

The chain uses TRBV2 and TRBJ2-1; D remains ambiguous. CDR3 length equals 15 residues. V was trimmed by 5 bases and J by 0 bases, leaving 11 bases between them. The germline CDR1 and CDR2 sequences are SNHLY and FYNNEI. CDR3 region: CASSPTRSSYNEQFF. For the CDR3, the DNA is TGTGCCAGCAGTCCCACAAGGAGCTCCTACAATGAGCAGTTCTTC.

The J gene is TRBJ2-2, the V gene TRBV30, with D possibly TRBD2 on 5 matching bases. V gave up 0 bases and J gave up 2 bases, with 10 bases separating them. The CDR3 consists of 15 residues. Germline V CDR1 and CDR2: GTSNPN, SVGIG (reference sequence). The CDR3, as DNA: TGTGCCTGGAGTGTATATAGCGTTAACACCGGGGAGCTGTTTTTT. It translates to CAWSVYSVNTGELFF.

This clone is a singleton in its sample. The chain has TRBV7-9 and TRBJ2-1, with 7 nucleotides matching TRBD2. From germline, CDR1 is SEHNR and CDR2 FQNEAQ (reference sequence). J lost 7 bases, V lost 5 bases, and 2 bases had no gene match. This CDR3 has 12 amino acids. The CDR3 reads CASSAGENEQFF. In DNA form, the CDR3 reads TGTGCCAGCAGCGCGGGGGAGAATGAGCAGTTCTTC. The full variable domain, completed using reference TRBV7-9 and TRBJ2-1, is DTGVSQNPRHKITKRGQNVTFRCDPISEHNRLYWYRQTLGQGPEFLTYFQNEAQLEKSRLLSDRFSAERPKGSFSTLEIQRTEQGDSAMYLCASSAGENEQFFGPGTRLTVL.

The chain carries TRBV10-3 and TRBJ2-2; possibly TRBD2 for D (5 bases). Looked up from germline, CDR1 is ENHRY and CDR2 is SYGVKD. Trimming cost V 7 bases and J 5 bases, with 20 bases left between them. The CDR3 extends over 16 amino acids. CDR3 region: CAITEGRARGTGELFF. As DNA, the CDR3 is TGTGCCATCACCGAAGGACGGGCCCGAGGGACCGGGGAGCTGTTTTTT.

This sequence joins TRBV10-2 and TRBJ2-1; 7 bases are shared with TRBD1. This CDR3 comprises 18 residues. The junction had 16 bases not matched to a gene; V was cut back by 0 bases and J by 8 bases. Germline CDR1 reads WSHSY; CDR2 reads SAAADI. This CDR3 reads CASSESGGTGAYSDEQFF. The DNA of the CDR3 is TGCGCCAGCAGTGAGTCCGGAGGTACAGGGGCCTATTCCGATGAGCAGTTCTTC.

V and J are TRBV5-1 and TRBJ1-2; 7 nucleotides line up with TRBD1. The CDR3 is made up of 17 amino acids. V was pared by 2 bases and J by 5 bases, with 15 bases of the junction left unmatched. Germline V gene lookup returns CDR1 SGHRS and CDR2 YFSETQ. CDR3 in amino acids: CASSFRKRQGSSYGYTF. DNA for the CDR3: TGCGCCAGCAGCTTTAGAAAAAGACAGGGTTCAAGTTATGGCTACACCTTC.

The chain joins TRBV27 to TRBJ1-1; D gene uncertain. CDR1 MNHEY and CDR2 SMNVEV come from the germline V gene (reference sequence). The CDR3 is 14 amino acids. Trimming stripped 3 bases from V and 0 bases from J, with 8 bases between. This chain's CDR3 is CASSFLPLNTEAFF. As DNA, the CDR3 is TGTGCCAGCAGTTTTCTCCCCCTGAACACTGAAGCTTTCTTT.

The CDR3 DNA sequence: TGCGCCAGCAGTGACTCGCAGGGGATCCTCACAGATACGCAGTATTTT. Amino acids: CASSDSQGILTDTQYF. The chain joins TRBV10-1 to TRBJ2-3, with a possible D match to TRBD1 (6 bases). Per the germline V gene, CDR1 is WNHNN and CDR2 is SYGVQD (reference sequence). Deletions cut 3 bases from V and 2 bases from J, with 15 bases between. The CDR3 contains 16 residues.

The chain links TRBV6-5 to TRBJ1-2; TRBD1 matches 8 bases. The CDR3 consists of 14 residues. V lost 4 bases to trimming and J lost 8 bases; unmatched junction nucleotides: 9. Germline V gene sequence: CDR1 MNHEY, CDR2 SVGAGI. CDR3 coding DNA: TGTGCCAGCAGTTTCGCGACAGGGGATGGCGGCTACACCTTC. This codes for CASSFATGDGGYTF.

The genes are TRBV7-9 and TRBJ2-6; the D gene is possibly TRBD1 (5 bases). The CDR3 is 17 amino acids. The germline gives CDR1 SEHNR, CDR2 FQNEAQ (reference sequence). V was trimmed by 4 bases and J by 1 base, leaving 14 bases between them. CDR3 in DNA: TGTGCCAGCAGCTCCCCGGTCACAGGATCTGGGGCCAACGTCCTGACTTTC. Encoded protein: CASSSPVTGSGANVLTF.

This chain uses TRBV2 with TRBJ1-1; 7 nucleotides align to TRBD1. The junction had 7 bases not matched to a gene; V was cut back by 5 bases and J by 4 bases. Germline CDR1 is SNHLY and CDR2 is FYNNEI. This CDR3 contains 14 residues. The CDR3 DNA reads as TGTGCCAGCAGTCTACAGGGGTGGGGCACTGAAGCTTTCTTT. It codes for CASSLQGWGTEAFF.

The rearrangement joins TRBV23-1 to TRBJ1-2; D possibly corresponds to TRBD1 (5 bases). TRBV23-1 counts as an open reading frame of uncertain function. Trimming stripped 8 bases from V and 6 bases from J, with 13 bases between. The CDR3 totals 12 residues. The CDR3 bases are TGCGCCAGCGCGAAAGGGGTTGATGGCTACACCTTC. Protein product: CASAKGVDGYTF.

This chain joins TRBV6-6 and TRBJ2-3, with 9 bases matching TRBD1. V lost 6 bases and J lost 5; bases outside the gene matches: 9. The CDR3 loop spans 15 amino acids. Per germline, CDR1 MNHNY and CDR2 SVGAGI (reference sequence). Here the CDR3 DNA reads TGTGCCAGCAGGGGGGACAGGGCGGTTTTAGATACGCAGTATTTT. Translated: CASRGDRAVLDTQYF.

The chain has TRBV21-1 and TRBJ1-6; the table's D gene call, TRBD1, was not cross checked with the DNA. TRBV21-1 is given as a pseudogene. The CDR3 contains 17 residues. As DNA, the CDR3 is TGTGCCAGCAGCAAGGGACAGGAGGCTAACTATAATTCACCCCTCCACTTT. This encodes CASSKGQEANYNSPLHF.

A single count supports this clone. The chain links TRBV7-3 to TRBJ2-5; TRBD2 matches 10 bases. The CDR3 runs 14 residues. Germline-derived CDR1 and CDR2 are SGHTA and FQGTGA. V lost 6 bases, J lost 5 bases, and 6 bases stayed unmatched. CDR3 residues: CASSQRGGVETQYF. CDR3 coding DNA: TGTGCCAGCAGTCAGCGGGGGGGCGTGGAGACCCAGTACTTC.

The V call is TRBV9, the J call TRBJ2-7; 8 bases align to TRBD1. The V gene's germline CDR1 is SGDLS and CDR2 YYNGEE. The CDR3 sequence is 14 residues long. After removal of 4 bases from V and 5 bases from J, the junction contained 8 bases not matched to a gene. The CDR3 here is CASSPWTGHNEQYF. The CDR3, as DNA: TGTGCCAGCAGCCCTTGGACAGGGCACAACGAGCAGTACTTC.

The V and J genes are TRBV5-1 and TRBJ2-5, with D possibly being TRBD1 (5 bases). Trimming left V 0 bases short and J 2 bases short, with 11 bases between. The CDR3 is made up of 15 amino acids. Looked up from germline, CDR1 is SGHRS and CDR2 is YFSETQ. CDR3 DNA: TGCGCCAGCAGCTTGGAGAACAGGCCTCAAGAGACCCAGTACTTC. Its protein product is CASSLENRPQETQYF.

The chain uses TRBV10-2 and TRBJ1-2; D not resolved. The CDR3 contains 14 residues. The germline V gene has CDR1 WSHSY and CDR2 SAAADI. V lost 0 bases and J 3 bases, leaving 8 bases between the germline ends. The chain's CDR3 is CASSESAGYYGYTF. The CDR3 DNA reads TGCGCCAGCAGTGAGTCGGCAGGATACTATGGCTACACCTTC.

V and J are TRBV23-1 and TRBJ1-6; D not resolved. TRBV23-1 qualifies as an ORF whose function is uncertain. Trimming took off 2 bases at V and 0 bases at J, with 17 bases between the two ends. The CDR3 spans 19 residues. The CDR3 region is CASSQPTRRESSYNSPLHF. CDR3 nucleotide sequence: TGCGCCAGCAGTCAACCGACACGGCGGGAGAGCTCCTATAATTCACCCCTCCACTTT.

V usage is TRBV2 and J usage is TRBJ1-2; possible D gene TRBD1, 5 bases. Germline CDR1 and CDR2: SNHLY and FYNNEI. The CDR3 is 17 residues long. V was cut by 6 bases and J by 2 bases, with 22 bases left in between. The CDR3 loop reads CASRPATLEQGNYGYTF. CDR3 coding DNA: TGTGCCAGCAGGCCAGCGACCCTGGAGCAGGGAAACTATGGCTACACCTTC.

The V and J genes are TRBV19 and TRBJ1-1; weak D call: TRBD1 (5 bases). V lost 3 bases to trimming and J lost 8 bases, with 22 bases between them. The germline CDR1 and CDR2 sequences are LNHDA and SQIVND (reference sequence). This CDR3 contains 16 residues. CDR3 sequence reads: CASSIGQNPEQGEAFF. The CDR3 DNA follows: TGTGCCAGTAGTATTGGGCAGAACCCAGAGCAGGGAGAAGCTTTCTTT.

For the CDR3, the DNA is TGTGCCAGCTCACCTATGAGGACGGAGGGCTATGGCTACACCTTC. This gives the protein CASSPMRTEGYGYTF. The chain combines TRBV18 with TRBJ1-2; unclear D gene. The germline V gene encodes CDR1 KGHSH and CDR2 LQKENI. CDR3 length equals 15 residues. Trimming took 3 bases from V and 4 from J, leaving 15 bases between them. Combining the CDR3 with reference TRBV18 and TRBJ1-2 gives the whole variable domain NAGVMQNPRHLVRRRGQEARLRCSPMKGHSHVYWYRQLPEEGLKFMVYLQKENIIDESGMPKERFSAEFPKEGPSILRIQQVVRGDSAAYFCASSPMRTEGYGYTFGSGTRLTVV.